The rows below give T cell receptor beta chains drawn from one sample of a study of blood T cell repertoires in COVID-19. Method: immunoSEQ multiplex PCR; TCRdb's copy keeps in-frame clones and lacks some. In the table there are fewer than 90,000 clones, approximately 71% of which are singletons. The specimen was peripheral blood. These receptors all stem from a woman in her forties or fifties with acute or convalescent COVID-19. CDR3s include the opening cysteine and the closing phenylalanine or tryptophan. D genes are given only for firm matches. A row's size may be missing; if present it is once, few, many or a size class.

TRBJ1-6	TRBD1	14	few	TRBV6-5	CASRPTGANSPLHF	TGTGCCAGCAGACCCACAGGGGCGAATTCACCCCTCCACTTT
TRBJ1-5	TRBD1	16	few	TRBV28	CASSFRDSRLNQPQHF	TGTGCCAGCAGTTTCCGGGACAGCCGCCTCAATCAGCCCCAGCATTTT
TRBJ1-2	NA	14	NA	TRBV4-1	CASSQAGVPVGYTF	TGCGCCAGCAGCCAGGCAGGGGTACCGGTTGGCTACACCTTC
TRBJ2-5	NA	16	NA	TRBV7-6	CASGPGGRAGAETQYF	TGTGCCAGCGGCCCCGGCGGCCGGGCGGGGGCGGAGACCCAGTACTTC
TRBJ1-1	NA	16	NA	TRBV3-1/TRBV3-2	CASSQDWGGGSTEAFF	TGTGCCAGCAGCCAAGATTGGGGCGGGGGCAGCACTGAAGCTTTCTTT
TRBJ2-3	TRBD1	16	NA	TRBV19	CASSLGQGAGTDTQYF	TGTGCCAGTAGTCTGGGACAGGGGGCCGGCACAGATACGCAGTATTTT
TRBJ2-3	NA	15	once	TRBV28	CASTIRDNRPDTQYF	TGTGCCAGCACTATAAGGGACAATCGGCCGGATACGCAGTATTTT
TRBJ1-4	TRBD1	14	NA	TRBV6-2/TRBV6-3	CASRYRGTEEKLFF	TGTGCCAGCAGATACAGGGGGACGGAAGAAAAACTGTTTTTT
TRBJ1-1	NA	13	NA	TRBV11-2	CASSPGGAGEAFF	TGTGCCAGCAGCCCCGGGGGGGCAGGTGAAGCTTTCTTT
TRBJ2-3	TRBD2	17	NA	TRBV6-1	CASSDPLAAGGRDTQYF	TGTGCCAGCAGTGACCCCCTCGCAGCGGGGGGGCGAGATACGCAGTATTTT
TRBJ2-7	NA	14	few	TRBV29-1	CSVEVVQAPYEQYF	TGCAGCGTTGAAGTTGTCCAGGCCCCCTACGAGCAGTACTTC
TRBJ2-7	NA	14	NA	TRBV27	CASSLKDISDEQYF	TGTGCCAGCAGTTTAAAGGACATTTCCGACGAGCAGTACTTC
TRBJ1-1	NA	15	NA	TRBV4-3	CASSQGRQDNTEAFF	TGCGCCAGCAGCCAAGGTCGACAAGACAACACTGAAGCTTTCTTT
TRBJ2-5	NA	13	NA	TRBV7-2	CASSSVRRETQYF	TGTGCCAGCAGCTCCGTACGGAGAGAGACCCAGTACTTC
TRBJ1-5	NA	12	NA	TRBV30	CASRSGGQPQHF	TGTGCCTCACGGTCGGGAGGTCAGCCCCAGCATTTT
TRBJ2-5	TRBD2	17	NA	TRBV5-1	CASSHGRLAGGVETQYF	TGCGCCAGCAGCCATGGAAGACTAGCGGGGGGTGTAGAGACCCAGTACTTC
TRBJ2-6	NA	17	NA	TRBV27	CASRPGRGDSGANVLTF	TGTGCCAGCCGACCGGGTAGGGGTGATTCTGGGGCCAACGTCCTGACTTTC
TRBJ1-6	NA	17	NA	TRBV28	CASSWRVLSYNNSPLHF	TGTGCCAGCAGTTGGCGGGTTCTGTCATATAATAATTCACCCCTCCACTTT
TRBJ2-2	NA	14	NA	TRBV19	CASRTGTNTGELFF	TGTGCCAGTAGGACAGGAACAAACACCGGGGAGCTGTTTTTT
TRBJ2-4	TRBD1	17	NA	TRBV27	CASSQWTGTIAKNIQYF	TGTGCCAGCAGTCAATGGACAGGGACAATAGCCAAAAACATTCAGTACTTC
TRBJ1-1	TRBD1	13	NA	TRBV7-9	CASTDGTDLEAFF	TGTGCCAGCACCGATGGGACAGACCTAGAAGCTTTCTTT
TRBJ1-2	NA	16	NA	TRBV5-3	CARSRPGNPEGSGYTF	TGTGCCAGAAGCCGCCCTGGGAACCCTGAGGGATCGGGCTACACCTTC
TRBJ1-3	TRBD1	15	NA	TRBV19	CASSRQGGSGNTIYF	TGTGCCAGTAGTCGACAGGGCGGCTCTGGAAACACCATATATTTT
TRBJ2-6	NA	15	NA	TRBV5-5	CASSLGTSGANVLTF	TGTGCCAGCAGCTTGGGGACTTCTGGGGCCAACGTCCTGACTTTC
TRBJ2-2	TRBD1	15	NA	TRBV6-5	CASSSGTGSRGELFF	TGTGCCAGCAGTTCCGGGACAGGCTCACGAGGTGAGCTGTTTTTT
TRBJ1-2	NA	14	NA	TRBV24-1	CATSPPGDGGGYTF	TGTGCCACCAGCCCACCGGGAGATGGTGGCGGCTACACCTTC
TRBJ1-4	TRBD1	15	NA	TRBV3-1/TRBV3-2	CASSQWDSGNEKLFF	TGTGCCAGCAGCCAATGGGACAGTGGTAATGAAAAACTGTTTTTT
TRBJ1-2	NA	14	NA	TRBV4-1	CATARGPQEVGYTF	TGCGCCACCGCTCGAGGGCCCCAGGAAGTTGGCTACACCTTC
TRBJ2-2	NA	13	NA	TRBV19	CASRSTGPGELFF	TGTGCCAGCCGATCGACAGGTCCCGGGGAGCTGTTTTTT
TRBJ1-2	NA	15	NA	TRBV6-5	CASSYLARANYGYTF	TGTGCCAGCAGTTACTTAGCCCGGGCTAACTATGGCTACACCTTC
TRBJ1-4	TRBD1	14	NA	TRBV6-1	CASSEGTGGEKLFF	TGTGCCAGCAGTGAAGGGACAGGGGGCGAAAAACTGTTTTTT
TRBJ1-2	NA	15	NA	TRBV7-3	CASSEGLGTGYGYTF	TGTGCCAGCAGCGAAGGACTAGGGACGGGCTATGGCTACACCTTC
TRBJ1-1	NA	13	NA	TRBV12-3/TRBV12-4	CASILYRNTEAFF	TGTGCCAGCATCCTTTATCGGAACACTGAAGCTTTCTTT
TRBJ2-3	NA	17	few	TRBV6-1	CASSEWVRTGGEDTQYF	TGTGCCAGCAGTGAATGGGTCAGAACAGGGGGGGAAGATACGCAGTATTTT
TRBJ2-1	NA	15	few	TRBV7-2	CASSLAWRGNFEQFF	TGTGCCAGCAGCTTAGCGTGGAGGGGTAACTTCGAGCAGTTCTTC
TRBJ2-7	TRBD2	15	NA	TRBV6-5	CASSPTGGGAYEQYF	TGTGCCAGCAGCCCAACGGGGGGTGGCGCCTACGAGCAGTACTTC
TRBJ1-4	TRBD1	15	NA	TRBV27	CASSFQDRSGEKLFF	TGTGCCAGCAGTTTCCAGGACAGGTCCGGGGAAAAACTGTTTTTT
TRBJ2-7	TRBD1	15	NA	TRBV2	CASRGGQGPTYEQYF	TGTGCCAGCAGGGGTGGACAGGGGCCTACCTACGAGCAGTACTTC
TRBJ2-7	TRBD2	15	NA	TRBV7-9	CASSRTSGGGDEQYF	TGTGCCAGCAGCCGTACTAGCGGGGGGGGCGACGAGCAGTACTTC
TRBJ1-3	NA	13	NA	TRBV3-1/TRBV3-2	CASSPGTGNTIYF	TGTGCCAGCAGCCCCGGGACAGGAAACACCATATATTTT
TRBJ2-3	NA	13	NA	TRBV6-6	CASSYSATDTQYF	TGTGCCAGCAGTTACTCCGCGACAGATACGCAGTATTTT